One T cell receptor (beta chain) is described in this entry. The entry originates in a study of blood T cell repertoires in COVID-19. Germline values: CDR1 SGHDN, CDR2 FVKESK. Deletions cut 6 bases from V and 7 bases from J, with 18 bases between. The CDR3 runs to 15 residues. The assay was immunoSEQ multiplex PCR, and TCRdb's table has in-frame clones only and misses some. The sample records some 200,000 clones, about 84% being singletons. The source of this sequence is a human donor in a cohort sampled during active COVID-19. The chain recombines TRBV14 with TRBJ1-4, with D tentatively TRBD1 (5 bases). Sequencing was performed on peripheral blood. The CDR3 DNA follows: TGTGCCAGCAGTCCCGGCTTCGGGGGTTTTGAAAAACTGTTTTTT. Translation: CASSPGFGGFEKLFF.